Listed here are 30 T cell receptor beta chains from one sample, sequenced in a study of T cells expressing NK-cell markers. TCRdb derives one entry per CDR3 protein from the 5' RACE reads, leaving out DNA. Its clone listing holds a few hundred thousand distinct CDR3 sequences. Sample: blood T cells: a sorted CD56 or NKG2C T cell subset, CD4+ or CD8+ T cells, or bulk PBMC T cells (not recorded which). The source is a woman aged 45 to 65 in good health.

J is TRBJ2-1 and V is TRBV12-3 or TRBV12-4; TCRdb's D gene call, TRBD2, goes unchecked for lack of DNA. This CDR3 has 13 amino acids. The CDR3 protein is CASTRPGRAEQFF.

This chain uses TRBV30 with TRBJ2-1; TCRdb lists TRBD2, though no DNA is available to test this call. This CDR3 has 17 amino acids. Looked up from germline, CDR1 is GTSNPN and CDR2 is SVGIG (reference sequence). The CDR3 loop reads CAWRVSGRPSSYNEQFF. Variable domain in full (rest from reference TRBV30 and TRBJ2-1): SQTIHQWPATLVQPVGSPLSLECTVEGTSNPNLYWYRQAAGRGLQLLFYSVGIGQISSEVPQNLSASRPQDRQFILSSKKLLLSDSGFYLCAWRVSGRPSSYNEQFFGPGTRLTVL.

This chain connects TRBV5-5 to TRBJ2-1; TCRdb outputs TRBD2, but without DNA this stays unchecked. CDR3 length: 15 amino acids. Germline V lookup: CDR1 SGHKS, CDR2 YYEKEE (reference sequence). CDR3 amino acids: CASTPAGVGYNEQFF.

The rearrangement links TRBV11-3 to TRBJ2-3; the TRBD1 assignment by TCRdb is unverifiable without DNA. Germline V gene sequence: CDR1 SGHNT, CDR2 YENEEA. The CDR3 has 16 residues. The CDR3 region is CASSPLGGRSTDTQYF.

The gene calls are TRBV10-3 and TRBJ2-1. This CDR3 has 15 amino acids. CDR1 ENHRY and CDR2 SYGVKD come from the germline V gene. CDR3 sequence reads: CAIMPAGGSYNEQFF.

This chain joins TRBV20-1 and TRBJ2-1; the D call from TCRdb, TRBD2, cannot be confirmed without DNA. This CDR3 is 14 amino acids long. Germline V lookup: CDR1 DFQATT, CDR2 SNEGSKA (reference sequence). The CDR3 loop is CSAPGTTNYNEQFF.

The J gene is TRBJ2-1, the V gene TRBV12-3 or TRBV12-4; with no DNA, the TCRdb D assignment of TRBD2 cannot be verified. This CDR3 comprises 13 residues. CDR3 region: CASWSGNPNEQFF.

The rearrangement links TRBV4-1 to TRBJ1-3. This CDR3 spans 16 amino acids. In germline, CDR1 is MGHRA, CDR2 YSYEKL. This CDR3 is CASSPSVGISGNTIYF.

The chain links TRBV3-1 to TRBJ2-3; TCRdb outputs TRBD2, but without DNA this stays unchecked. From germline, CDR1 is LGHDT and CDR2 YNNKEL (reference sequence). There are 15 residues in the CDR3. The CDR3 loop reads CASSQDVAGADTQYF.

The chain uses TRBV11-2 and TRBJ1-2. The CDR3 has 14 amino acids. Germline values: CDR1 SGHAT, CDR2 FQNNGV. Here the CDR3 reads CASSFGSANYGYTF.

The J gene is TRBJ2-1, the V gene TRBV10-3; TCRdb returns TRBD2, unconfirmable since there is no DNA. Germline CDR1 ENHRY, CDR2 SYGVKD. The CDR3 contains 14 residues. CDR3 in amino acids: CAISAASGRLEQFF.

This chain uses TRBV5-1 with TRBJ1-2. Germline V lookup: CDR1 SGHRS, CDR2 YFSETQ. This CDR3 is built from 17 residues. This chain's CDR3 is CASSLVVFRTEYYGYTF.

The J gene is TRBJ2-1, the V gene TRBV15. The germline CDR1 and CDR2 sequences are LNHNV and YYDKDF (reference sequence). The CDR3 covers 13 residues. The CDR3 loop is CATSRDKRGEQFF.

The gene calls are TRBV14 and TRBJ2-1; TCRdb's D gene call, TRBD1, goes unchecked for lack of DNA. Germline V gene sequence: CDR1 SGHDN, CDR2 FVKESK. The CDR3 has 13 amino acids. CDR3 sequence: CASSRGNRAEQFF.

The chain has TRBV5-1 and TRBJ2-2. The CDR3 is 15 residues long. CDR1 and CDR2 (germline): SGHRS, YFSETQ. CDR3 loop: CASSLSGSDTGELFF. Filled out from reference TRBV5-1 and TRBJ2-2, the complete variable domain reads KAGVTQTPRYLIKTRGQQVTLSCSPISGHRSVSWYQQTPGQGLQFLFEYFSETQRNKGNFPGRFSGRQFSNSRSEMNVSTLELGDSALYLCASSLSGSDTGELFFGEGSRLTVL.

The chain employs TRBV3-1 and TRBJ2-1; TCRdb's D call of TRBD2 is untestable without DNA. This CDR3 has 14 residues. The germline V gene encodes CDR1 LGHDT and CDR2 YNNKEL (reference sequence). The CDR3 region is CASSQGSLRAGQFF.

The genes are TRBV14 and TRBJ2-3; the D call of TRBD1 rests on TCRdb alone, since no DNA is present to check it. The CDR3 totals 22 residues. Germline V lookup: CDR1 SGHDN, CDR2 FVKESK. The CDR3: CASSQEDGGSSLHPFRTDTQYF.

The chain combines TRBV20-1 with TRBJ2-2; there is no DNA to check the TCRdb D call of TRBD2. Germline-derived CDR1 and CDR2 are DFQATT and SNEGSKA (reference sequence). CDR3 length equals 16 residues. The CDR3 region is CSASWLAGASTGELFF.

This chain's CDR3 is CASSVASLLAGEQFF. The chain links TRBV9 to TRBJ2-1; TCRdb calls TRBD2, which cannot be checked without DNA. The V gene's germline CDR1 is SGDLS and CDR2 YYNGEE. This CDR3 region has 15 residues.

This sequence joins TRBV28 and TRBJ2-1; TCRdb's D gene call, TRBD1, goes unchecked for lack of DNA. Germline CDR1 MDHEN, CDR2 SYDVKM. This CDR3 region has 13 residues. This chain's CDR3 is CASVQQGHNEQFF.

The V call is TRBV7-7, the J call TRBJ2-7; TCRdb's D gene call, TRBD1, goes unchecked for lack of DNA. The V gene's germline CDR1 is SSHAT and CDR2 FNYEAQ (reference sequence). This CDR3 is built from 15 residues. CDR3 loop: CASSKEEGQGYEQYF.

The chain uses TRBV12-3 or TRBV12-4 and TRBJ1-5; as DNA is missing, the TRBD1 call by TCRdb cannot be tested. This CDR3 comprises 14 residues. The CDR3 protein is CASRGTDRFQPQHF.

This chain connects TRBV3-1 to TRBJ2-1. CDR3 size: 15 residues. Germline V gives CDR1 LGHDT, CDR2 YNNKEL (reference sequence). The CDR3 loop reads CASSQGPQVYNEQFF.

The chain links TRBV21-1 to TRBJ1-5; TCRdb's assignment of TRBD1 cannot be checked, as there is no DNA. TRBV21-1 is labeled a pseudogene. The CDR3 sequence is 16 residues long. The CDR3 region is CASVKGGRGCNQPQHF.

V is TRBV5-1 and J is TRBJ2-1. The CDR3 contains 17 residues. Germline V lookup: CDR1 SGHRS, CDR2 YFSETQ. This chain's CDR3 is CASSLRTGLDSYNEQFF.

CDR3 protein: CASSARDSRGADTQYF. The chain is built from TRBV2 and TRBJ2-3; TCRdb returns TRBD1, unconfirmable since there is no DNA. This CDR3 is built from 16 residues. The germline CDR1 and CDR2 sequences are SNHLY and FYNNEI.

The CDR3 loop reads CASKDVQGFNQPQHF. This chain uses TRBV19 with TRBJ1-5; the TRBD1 assignment by TCRdb is unverifiable without DNA. Germline V gives CDR1 LNHDA, CDR2 SQIVND (reference sequence). The CDR3 totals 15 residues. The full variable domain, its missing parts supplied by reference TRBV19 and TRBJ1-5, is DGGITQSPKYLFRKEGQNVTLSCEQNLNHDAMYWYRQDPGQGLRLIYYSQIVNDFQKGDIAEGYSVSREKKESFPLTVTSAQKNPTAFYLCASKDVQGFNQPQHFGDGTRLSIL.

The chain links TRBV7-2 to TRBJ2-1; lacking DNA, the TRBD2 call made by TCRdb goes unchecked. From germline, CDR1 is SGHTA and CDR2 FQGNSA. The length of the CDR3 is 16 residues. The CDR3 spells CASSLLLSGRYNEQFF.

The chain uses TRBV28 and TRBJ2-7; TCRdb returns TRBD2, unconfirmable since there is no DNA. The length of the CDR3 is 15 residues. Per germline, CDR1 MDHEN and CDR2 SYDVKM. CDR3 sequence reads: CASSGGLYPPYEQYF.

The CDR3 protein is CATAGDVQETQYF. V is TRBV7-8 and J is TRBJ2-5; the D gene TCRdb calls, TRBD2, cannot be checked with no DNA. The germline gives CDR1 SGHVS, CDR2 FQNEAQ. This CDR3 contains 13 residues.